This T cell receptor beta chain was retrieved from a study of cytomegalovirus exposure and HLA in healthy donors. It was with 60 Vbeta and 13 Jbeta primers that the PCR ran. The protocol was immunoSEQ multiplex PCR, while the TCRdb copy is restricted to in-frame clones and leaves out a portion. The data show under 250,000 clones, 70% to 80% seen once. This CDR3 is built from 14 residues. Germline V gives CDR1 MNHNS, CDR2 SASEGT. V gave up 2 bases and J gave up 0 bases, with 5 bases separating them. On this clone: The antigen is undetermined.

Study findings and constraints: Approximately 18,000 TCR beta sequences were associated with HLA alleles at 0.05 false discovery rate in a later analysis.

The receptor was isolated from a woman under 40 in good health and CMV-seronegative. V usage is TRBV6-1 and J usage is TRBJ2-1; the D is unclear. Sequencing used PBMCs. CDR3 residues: CASSETVSYNEQFF. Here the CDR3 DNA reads TGTGCCAGCAGTGAAACGGTCTCCTACAATGAGCAGTTCTTC.